The 8 T cell receptor beta chains presented below share a single source sample, sequenced in a study of blood T cell repertoires in COVID-19 (TCRdb year 2020). The library was obtained by the immunoSEQ multiplex PCR assay. The table comes from immuneACCESS by way of TCRdb, which keeps in-frame sequences with V and J called. Part of the clones is missing from these tables; in studies checked, under half for an unresolved V gene and the rest for unknown reasons. This sample has roughly 330,000 clones in its table, and approximately 87% of those were observed once. Over 4% of the sample goes to the ten largest clones. Material for sequencing was PBMCs or T cells enriched from blood (not recorded which). These TCRs come from a woman younger than 45 who had recovered from COVID-19.

A few counts support this clone. The rearrangement links TRBV7-2 to TRBJ1-5, with D unclear. The germline V gene has CDR1 SGHTA and CDR2 FQGNSA. The CDR3 extends over 17 amino acids. V was trimmed by 0 bases and J by 0 bases, leaving 12 bases between them. The CDR3 bases are TGTGCCAGCAGCTTAGCGGTGACATCTTATAGCAATCAGCCCCAGCATTTT. It is translated as CASSLAVTSYSNQPQHF.

The CDR3 DNA reads as TGTGCCTGGAGTGCGGTTCTGGATTCACCCCTCCACTTT. Residues: CAWSAVLDSPLHF. The genes are TRBV30 and TRBJ1-6; unclear D gene. V lost 1 base, J lost 8 bases, and 9 bases lay in between. CDR1 and CDR2 (germline): GTSNPN, SVGIG (reference sequence). CDR3 length equals 13 residues.

The chain couples TRBV11-3 to TRBJ2-1; 10 bases fit TRBD2. V lost 4 bases, J lost 8 bases, and 5 bases stayed unmatched. The CDR3 is made up of 14 amino acids. Germline CDR1 and CDR2: SGHNT and YENEEA. CDR3 amino acids: CASSSLSGGHEQFF. CDR3 coding DNA: TGTGCCAGCAGCTCCCTTAGCGGGGGGCATGAGCAGTTCTTC.

This clone has only a few counts. J is TRBJ1-5 and V is TRBV10-2, with 7 bases aligning to TRBD1. CDR1 is WSHSY and CDR2 is SAAADI in the germline V gene. V was clipped by 0 bases and J by 0 bases; unmatched bases: 14. The CDR3 extends over 20 amino acids. CDR3: CASSESRDRPYDDSNQPQHF. The CDR3 DNA sequence: TGCGCCAGCAGTGAGTCACGGGACAGACCTTACGATGATAGCAATCAGCCCCAGCATTTT.

The chain uses TRBV2 and TRBJ2-3, with 9 bases lining up with TRBD2. Germline V gene data show CDR1 as SNHLY and CDR2 as FYNNEI. The CDR3 has 20 residues. The junction had 21 bases not matched to a gene; V was cut back by 6 bases and J by 2 bases. CDR3 loop: CASRYNYGTSPGLATDTQYF. CDR3 bases: TGTGCCAGCAGGTACAATTACGGGACGTCGCCGGGACTAGCCACAGATACGCAGTATTTT.

The gene calls are TRBV10-3 and TRBJ2-1; tentative D call: TRBD1 (5 bases). In germline, CDR1 is ENHRY, CDR2 SYGVKD. Trimming stripped 3 bases from V and 1 base from J, with 10 bases between. There are 15 residues in the CDR3. CDR3 coding DNA: TGTGCCATCAGTGACCCAGGGCTTTCCTACAATGAGCAGTTCTTC. Its translation: CAISDPGLSYNEQFF.

In its sample, this clone was seen once. The V gene is TRBV7-2, the J gene TRBJ2-7, with 8 nucleotides matching TRBD1. This CDR3 region has 15 residues. Trimming cost V 5 bases and J 4 bases; bases outside gene matches: 10. Germline loops: CDR1 SGHTA, CDR2 FQGNSA. CDR3 sequence: CASSPDRDRGYEQYF. The DNA of the CDR3 is TGTGCCAGCAGCCCGGATCGCGACAGGGGTTACGAGCAGTACTTC. The variable domain in full, completed from reference TRBV7-2 and TRBJ2-7, reads GAGVSQSPSNKVTEKGKDVELRCDPISGHTALYWYRQSLGQGLEFLIYFQGNSAPDKSGLPSDRFSAERTGGSVSTLTIQRTQQEDSAVYLCASSPDRDRGYEQYFGPGTRLTVT.

This clone was found once. This CDR3 reads CASSQGREETQYF. In DNA form, the CDR3 reads TGTGCCAGCAGCCAGGGCCGGGAAGAGACCCAGTACTTC. The chain combines TRBV7-9 with TRBJ2-5; the D gene is possibly TRBD1 (5 bases). The CDR3 extends over 13 amino acids. Germline assignment: CDR1 SEHNR and CDR2 FQNEAQ (reference sequence). Trimming removed 5 bases from V and 3 bases from J, with 10 bases in between.